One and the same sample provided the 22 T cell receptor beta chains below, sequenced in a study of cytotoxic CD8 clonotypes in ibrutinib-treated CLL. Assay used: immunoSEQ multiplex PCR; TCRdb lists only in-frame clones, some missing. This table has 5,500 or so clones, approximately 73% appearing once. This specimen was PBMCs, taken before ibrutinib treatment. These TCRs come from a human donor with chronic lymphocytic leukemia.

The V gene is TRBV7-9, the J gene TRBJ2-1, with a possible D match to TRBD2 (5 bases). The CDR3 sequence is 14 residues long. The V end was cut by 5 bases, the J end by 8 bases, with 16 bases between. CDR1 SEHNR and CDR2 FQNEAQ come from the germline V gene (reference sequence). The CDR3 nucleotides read TGTGCCAGCAGCCCCCTGAGGGTAAGCCATGAGCAGTTCTTC. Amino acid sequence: CASSPLRVSHEQFF.

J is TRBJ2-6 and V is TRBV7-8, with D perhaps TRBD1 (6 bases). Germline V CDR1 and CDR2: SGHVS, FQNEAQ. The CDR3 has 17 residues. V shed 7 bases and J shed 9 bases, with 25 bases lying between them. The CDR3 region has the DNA TGTGCCAGCACCCTAGTTCAGGGGTTAATTGGTGGCAACGTCCTGACTTTC. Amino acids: CASTLVQGLIGGNVLTF.

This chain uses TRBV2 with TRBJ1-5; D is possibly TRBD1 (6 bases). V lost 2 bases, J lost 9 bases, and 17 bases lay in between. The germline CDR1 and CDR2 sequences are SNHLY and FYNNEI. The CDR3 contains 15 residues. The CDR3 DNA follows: TGTGCCAGCAGTGAAAGGACAGAAATCAGTTCGCCCCAGCATTTT. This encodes CASSERTEISSPQHF.

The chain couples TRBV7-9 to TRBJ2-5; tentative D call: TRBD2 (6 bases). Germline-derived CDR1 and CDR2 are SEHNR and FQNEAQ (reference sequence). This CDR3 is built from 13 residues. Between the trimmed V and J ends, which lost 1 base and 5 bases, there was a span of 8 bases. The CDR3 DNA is TGTGCCAGCAGCTTAGTCGGAGGGGAGACCCAGTACTTC. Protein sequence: CASSLVGGETQYF.

The CDR3 DNA follows: TGTGCCAGCAGCCCCAATGCGGGGTGGGGTGAAAAACTGTTTTTT. This gives the protein CASSPNAGWGEKLFF. This sequence joins TRBV7-2 and TRBJ1-4; unclear D gene. The CDR3 spans 15 residues. Between the trimmed V and J ends, which lost 5 bases and 7 bases, there was a span of 17 bases. The germline V gene has CDR1 SGHTA and CDR2 FQGNSA. Supplemented by reference TRBV7-2 and TRBJ1-4, the full variable domain reads GAGVSQSPSNKVTEKGKDVELRCDPISGHTALYWYRQSLGQGLEFLIYFQGNSAPDKSGLPSDRFSAERTGGSVSTLTIQRTQQEDSAVYLCASSPNAGWGEKLFFGSGTQLSVL.

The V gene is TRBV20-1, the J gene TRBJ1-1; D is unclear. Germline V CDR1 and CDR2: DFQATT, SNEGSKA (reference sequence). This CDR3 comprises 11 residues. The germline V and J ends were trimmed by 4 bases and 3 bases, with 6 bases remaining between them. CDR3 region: CSANGDTEAFF. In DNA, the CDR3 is TGCAGTGCTAATGGAGACACTGAAGCTTTCTTT.

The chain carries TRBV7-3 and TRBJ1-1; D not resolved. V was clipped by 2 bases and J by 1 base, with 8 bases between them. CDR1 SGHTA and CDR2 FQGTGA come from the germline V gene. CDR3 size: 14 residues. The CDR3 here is CASSLEPQNTEAFF. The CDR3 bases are TGTGCCAGCAGCTTAGAACCGCAGAACACTGAAGCTTTCTTT.

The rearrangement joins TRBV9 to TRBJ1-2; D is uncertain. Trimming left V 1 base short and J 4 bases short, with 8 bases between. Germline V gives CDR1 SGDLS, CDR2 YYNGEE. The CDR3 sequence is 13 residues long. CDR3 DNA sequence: TGTGCCAGCAGCGTAAACCGGGGCTATGGCTACACCTTC. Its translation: CASSVNRGYGYTF.

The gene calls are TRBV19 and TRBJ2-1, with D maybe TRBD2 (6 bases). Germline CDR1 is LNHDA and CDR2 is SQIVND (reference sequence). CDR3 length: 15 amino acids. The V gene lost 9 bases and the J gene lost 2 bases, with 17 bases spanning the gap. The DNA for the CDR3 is TGTGCCAGCCGTTACCGGGGGACCGCCTACAATGAGCAGTTCTTC. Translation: CASRYRGTAYNEQFF.

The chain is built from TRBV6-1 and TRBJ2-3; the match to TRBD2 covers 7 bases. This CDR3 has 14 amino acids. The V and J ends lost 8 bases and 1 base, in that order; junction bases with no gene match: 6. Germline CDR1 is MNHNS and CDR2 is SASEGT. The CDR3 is CASRRDYGTDTQYF. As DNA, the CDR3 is TGTGCCAGCCGGCGGGACTACGGCACAGATACGCAGTATTTT.

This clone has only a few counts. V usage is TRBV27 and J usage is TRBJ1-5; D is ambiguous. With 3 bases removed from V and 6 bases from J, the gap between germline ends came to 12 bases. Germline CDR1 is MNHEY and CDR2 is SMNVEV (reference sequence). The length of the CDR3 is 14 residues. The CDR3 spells CASSLGRAGQPQHF. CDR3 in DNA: TGTGCCAGCAGTTTGGGAAGGGCGGGTCAGCCCCAGCATTTT.

The CDR3 is CASSLRMGGNTEAFF. The CDR3 nucleotides read TGTGCCAGCAGTTTAAGAATGGGAGGGAACACTGAAGCTTTCTTT. The chain recombines TRBV27 with TRBJ1-1; D remains unclear. CDR1 is MNHEY, CDR2 SMNVEV, per germline (reference sequence). V was cut by 2 bases and J by 1 base, with 11 bases left in between. The CDR3 consists of 15 residues.

As DNA, the CDR3 is TGCGCCAGCAGCTTGGCCAGTTCTAGCACAGATACGCAGTATTTT. Amino acid sequence: CASSLASSSTDTQYF. The J gene is TRBJ2-3, the V gene TRBV5-1; no definite D call. The CDR3 runs to 15 residues. V dropped 0 bases and J dropped 0 bases, with 8 bases sitting between them. Germline V gene lookup returns CDR1 SGHRS and CDR2 YFSETQ.

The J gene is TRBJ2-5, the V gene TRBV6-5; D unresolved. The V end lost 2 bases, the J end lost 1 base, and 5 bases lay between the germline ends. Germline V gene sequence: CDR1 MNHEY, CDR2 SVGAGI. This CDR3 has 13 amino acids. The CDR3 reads CASSYDVQETQYF. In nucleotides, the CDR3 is TGTGCCAGCAGTTACGACGTCCAAGAGACCCAGTACTTC.

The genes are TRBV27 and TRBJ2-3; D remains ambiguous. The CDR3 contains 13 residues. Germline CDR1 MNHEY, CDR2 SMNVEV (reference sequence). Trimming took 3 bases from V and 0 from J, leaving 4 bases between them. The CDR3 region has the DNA TGTGCCAGCAGTTTCGGCAGCACAGATACGCAGTATTTT. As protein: CASSFGSTDTQYF.

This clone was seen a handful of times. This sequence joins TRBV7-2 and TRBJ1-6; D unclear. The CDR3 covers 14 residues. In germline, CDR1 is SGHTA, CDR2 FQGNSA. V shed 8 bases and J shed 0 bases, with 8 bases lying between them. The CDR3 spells CASAVSSYNSPLHF. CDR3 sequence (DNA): TGTGCCAGCGCCGTCAGCTCCTATAATTCACCCCTCCACTTT.

The CDR3, as DNA: TGTGCCAGCAGCCCGGGACTGGGGTCAGAGACCCAGTACTTC. It yields the protein CASSPGLGSETQYF. The chain joins TRBV7-3 to TRBJ2-5, with D possibly matching TRBD2 (6 bases). The V and J ends lost 5 bases and 4 bases respectively, with 14 bases between them. The CDR3 covers 14 residues. Germline assignment: CDR1 SGHTA and CDR2 FQGTGA. Complete variable domain (other parts from reference TRBV7-3 and TRBJ2-5): GAGVSQTPSNKVTEKGKYVELRCDPISGHTALYWYRQSLGQGPEFLIYFQGTGAADDSGLPNDRFFAVRPEGSVSTLKIQRTERGDSAVYLCASSPGLGSETQYFGPGTRLLVL.

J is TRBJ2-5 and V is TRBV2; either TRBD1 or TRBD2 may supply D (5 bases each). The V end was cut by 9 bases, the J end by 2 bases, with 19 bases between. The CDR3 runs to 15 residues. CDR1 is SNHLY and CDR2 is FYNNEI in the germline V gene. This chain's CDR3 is CASYLTGTAQETQYF. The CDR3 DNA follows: TGTGCCAGTTACTTGACGGGGACCGCTCAAGAGACCCAGTACTTC.

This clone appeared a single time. The CDR3 reads CASSEGPQVANEKLFF. The DNA of the CDR3 is TGCGCCAGCAGTGAGGGCCCACAGGTGGCTAATGAAAAACTGTTTTTT. The chain is built from TRBV4-3 and TRBJ1-4; weak D call: TRBD1 (5 bases). The CDR3 loop spans 16 amino acids. Germline CDR1 LGHNA, CDR2 YSLEER. V was clipped by 6 bases and J by 3 bases, with 17 bases between them.

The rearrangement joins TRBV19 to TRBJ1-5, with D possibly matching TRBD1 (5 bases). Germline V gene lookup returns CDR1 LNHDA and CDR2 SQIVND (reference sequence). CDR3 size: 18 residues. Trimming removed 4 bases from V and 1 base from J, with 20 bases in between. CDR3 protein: CASSTPSFDSHSNQPQHF. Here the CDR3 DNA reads TGTGCCAGTAGTACCCCCTCCTTCGACAGTCACAGCAATCAGCCCCAGCATTTT.

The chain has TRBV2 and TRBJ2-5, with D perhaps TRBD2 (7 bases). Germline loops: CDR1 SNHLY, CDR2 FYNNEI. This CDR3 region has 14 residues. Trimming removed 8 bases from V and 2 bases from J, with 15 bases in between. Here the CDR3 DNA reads TGTGCCAGCCCCCGCGGGGGCCGGCAAGAGACCCAGTACTTC. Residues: CASPRGGRQETQYF.

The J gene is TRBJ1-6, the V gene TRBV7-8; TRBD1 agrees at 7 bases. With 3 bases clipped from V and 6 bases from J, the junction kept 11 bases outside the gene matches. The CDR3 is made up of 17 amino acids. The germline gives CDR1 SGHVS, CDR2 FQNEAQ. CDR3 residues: CASSLYTGDLANSPLHF. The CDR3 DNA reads TGTGCCAGCAGCTTGTATACAGGGGACTTGGCTAATTCACCCCTCCACTTT.